Listed below are T cell receptor beta chains from one sample, sequenced in a study of T cell repertoires in cytomegalovirus infection. TCRdb re-derived calls from the reads in MiXCR, one entry per CDR3 protein. The sample consists of fewer than 550,000 distinct CDR3 sequences, 16% of them appearing once. Sequencing was carried out using CD8+ T cells from PBMCs. The receptor source for this set is a human donor in good health (CMV status not recorded). Some clones in this sample may be carry-over from other donors' samples. The CDR3 runs from the conserved cysteine through the conserved F or W. A D gene is named only where the DNA matches it firmly. For some rows the clone size is stated as once, few or many, or as a class when expanded; others skip it.

v_call: TRBV5-6
clone_size: NA
j_call: TRBJ2-1
d_call: NA
cdr3_nt: TGTGCCAGCAGCCTTGGGGGTTGGCGTGAGCAGTTCTTC
cdr3_aa: CASSLGGWREQFF

v_call: TRBV13
clone_size: once
j_call: TRBJ2-1
d_call: TRBD1
cdr3_nt: TGTGCCAGCAGCTTTGTGAGACAGGGCGACAATGAGCAGTTCTTC
cdr3_aa: CASSFVRQGDNEQFF

v_call: TRBV2
clone_size: NA
j_call: TRBJ2-3
d_call: TRBD2
cdr3_nt: TGTGCCAGCAGCGAGGACGGACTACTAGCGGGGGGGTTCACAGATACGCAGTATTTT
cdr3_aa: CASSEDGLLAGGFTDTQYF

v_call: TRBV4-1
clone_size: many
j_call: TRBJ1-1
d_call: NA
cdr3_nt: TGCGCCAGCAGCCAAGAGGAACGTAACCCGAACACTGAAGCTTTCTTT
cdr3_aa: CASSQEERNPNTEAFF

v_call: TRBV12-3/TRBV12-4
clone_size: few
j_call: TRBJ2-1
d_call: TRBD2
cdr3_nt: TGTGCCAGCAACTGGAGCGGGGGTCGGCGGGATGAGCAGTTCTTC
cdr3_aa: CASNWSGGRRDEQFF

v_call: TRBV12-3/TRBV12-4
clone_size: many
j_call: TRBJ2-2
d_call: NA
cdr3_nt: TGTGCCAGCAGTTTCCGTGGGGGAGGCGGGGAGCTGTTTTTT
cdr3_aa: CASSFRGGGGELFF

v_call: TRBV12-5
clone_size: many
j_call: TRBJ2-1
d_call: TRBD2
cdr3_nt: TGTGCTAGTGGTTTGAAAGTTCTAGCGGGAGTAGCGAATGAGCAGTTCTTC
cdr3_aa: CASGLKVLAGVANEQFF

v_call: TRBV4-1
clone_size: few
j_call: TRBJ2-1
d_call: NA
cdr3_nt: TGCGCCAGCAGCCTTCGAGCGGAGGGTTCCTACAATGAGCAGTTCTTC
cdr3_aa: CASSLRAEGSYNEQFF

v_call: TRBV2
clone_size: few
j_call: TRBJ1-5
d_call: NA
cdr3_nt: TGTGCCAGCAGTGCGGGGCAGCCCCAGCATTTT
cdr3_aa: CASSAGQPQHF

v_call: TRBV4-1
clone_size: many
j_call: TRBJ2-1
d_call: TRBD2
cdr3_nt: TGCGCCAGCAGCCAAGAGGGACTAGCGGGTTACAATGAGCAGTTCTTC
cdr3_aa: CASSQEGLAGYNEQFF

v_call: TRBV4-1
clone_size: NA
j_call: TRBJ2-2
d_call: TRBD1
cdr3_nt: TGCGCCAGCACCTGGACAGGGGGCAACACCGGGGAGCTGTTTTTT
cdr3_aa: CASTWTGGNTGELFF

v_call: TRBV27
clone_size: NA
j_call: TRBJ2-1
d_call: TRBD2
cdr3_nt: TGTGCCAGCAGCGCCGGACTAGCGGGCGGGTTTGTGCAGTTCTTC
cdr3_aa: CASSAGLAGGFVQFF

v_call: TRBV4-1
clone_size: NA
j_call: TRBJ2-4
d_call: NA
cdr3_nt: TGCGCCAGCAGCCAAGAAACTAGAAGGGTAGGGGACATTCAGTACTTC
cdr3_aa: CASSQETRRVGDIQYF

v_call: TRBV20-1
clone_size: NA
j_call: TRBJ1-2
d_call: NA
cdr3_nt: TGCAGTGCTAGATCAACAGGGAAACCCTTC
cdr3_aa: CSARSTGKPF

v_call: TRBV6-5
clone_size: few
j_call: TRBJ1-1
d_call: NA
cdr3_nt: TGTGCCAGCAGTTACCCTACTGGGACTGAAGCTTTCTTT
cdr3_aa: CASSYPTGTEAFF

v_call: TRBV9
clone_size: NA
j_call: TRBJ2-7
d_call: NA
cdr3_nt: TGTGCCAGCAGCGTAGGATACGGGCCTTACGAGCAGTACTTC
cdr3_aa: CASSVGYGPYEQYF

v_call: TRBV18
clone_size: NA
j_call: TRBJ2-3
d_call: NA
cdr3_nt: TGTGCCAGCTCTGTCACTCCCCTAGCTGGAGGGCCAAAAGATACGCAGTATTTT
cdr3_aa: CASSVTPLAGGPKDTQYF

v_call: TRBV7-2
clone_size: many
j_call: TRBJ1-1
d_call: TRBD1
cdr3_nt: TGTGCCAGCAGCTATGACAGGGAATATTTGAACACTGAAGCTTTCTTT
cdr3_aa: CASSYDREYLNTEAFF

v_call: TRBV18
clone_size: many
j_call: TRBJ2-1
d_call: NA
cdr3_nt: TGTGCCAGCAGCCCCGGCAATGAGCAGTTCTTC
cdr3_aa: CASSPGNEQFF

v_call: TRBV28
clone_size: many
j_call: TRBJ2-1
d_call: NA
cdr3_nt: TGTGCCAGCCGGGGCCCAAGGTCTGGCGGCAATGAGCAGTTCTTC
cdr3_aa: CASRGPRSGGNEQFF

v_call: TRBV27
clone_size: NA
j_call: TRBJ2-5
d_call: NA
cdr3_nt: TGTGCCAGCAGTTGGTCGGCGTTGGAGACCCAGTACTTC
cdr3_aa: CASSWSALETQYF

v_call: TRBV15
clone_size: few
j_call: TRBJ2-3
d_call: NA
cdr3_nt: TGTGCCACCAGAGGGGAGCGGAGCACAGATACGCAGTATTTT
cdr3_aa: CATRGERSTDTQYF

v_call: TRBV28
clone_size: NA
j_call: TRBJ1-5
d_call: NA
cdr3_nt: TGTGCCAGCACCCCGGAGGGGAATAGCAATCAGCCCCAGCATTTT
cdr3_aa: CASTPEGNSNQPQHF